This T cell receptor beta chain was observed in a study of T cells in narcolepsy. Study-wide context: Donors had narcolepsy type 1 or type 2, or were healthy controls. Broader study findings: HCRT-specific and TRIB2-specific autoreactive clonotypes appeared among same-patient CSF and blood CD4+ clonotypes. Some memory CD4+ repertoires had no autoreactive clone sequences. Blood of same and different patients, but not healthy controls, reportedly held recurring autoreactive clonotypes.

The germline V gene has CDR1 SGHAT and CDR2 FQNNGV. The V end was cut by 3 bases, the J end by 0 bases, with 6 bases between. This CDR3 has 13 residues. Notes on this clone: Its antigen is unidentified.

Sequencing was performed with immunoSEQ multiplex PCR; in TCRdb, only in-frame clones are kept and a portion is missing. The sample lists approximately 25,000 clones, roughly two thirds occurring once. V and J are TRBV11-2 and TRBJ2-7; TRBD2 might be the D (6 bases). Sequencing input: memory (CD45RA-) CD4+ T cells from blood. The TCR comes from a human donor in good health. CDR3 amino acids: CASSFSGSYEQYF. In nucleotides, the CDR3 is TGTGCCAGCAGCTTTAGCGGCTCCTACGAGCAGTACTTC.